Listed below are T cell receptor beta chains from one sample, sequenced in a study of blood T cell repertoires in COVID-19. Data came from immunoSEQ multiplex PCR; TCRdb stores just in-frame clones and leaves some out. This sample has some 200,000 clones, with around 81% found just once. The sequencing input was peripheral blood. These TCRs come from a woman aged 40 to 50 with COVID-19, enrolled during active disease. Each CDR3 is given with its conserved first and last residue. D genes are given only for firm matches. Clone size is not always given. Where it is, it says once, few, many or a class for expanded clones.

V,size,D,J,CDR3,DNA
TRBV16,NA,TRBD1,TRBJ1-5,CASSSDIGTVGNQPQHF,TGTGCCAGCAGCTCTGACATCGGGACAGTAGGCAATCAGCCCCAGCATTTT
TRBV6-5,NA,NA,TRBJ2-4,CASSLTGTNIQYF,TGTGCCAGCAGCCTGACAGGAACAAACATTCAGTACTTC
TRBV6-5,NA,TRBD2,TRBJ2-5,CASSMREGRPETQYF,TGTGCCAGCAGCATGAGGGAGGGCCGCCCGGAGACCCAGTACTTC
TRBV28,once,NA,TRBJ2-3,CASSLQTDTQYF,TGTGCCAGCAGTTTACAGACAGATACGCAGTATTTT
TRBV30,NA,TRBD1,TRBJ1-1,CACDRGVDTEAFF,TGTGCCTGCGACAGGGGAGTAGACACTGAAGCTTTCTTT
TRBV28,NA,TRBD1,TRBJ1-4,CASSLYGTGNEKLFF,TGTGCCAGCAGTTTATACGGGACAGGGAATGAAAAACTGTTTTTT
TRBV2,few,NA,TRBJ2-7,CASSEGVGLQTYEQYF,TGTGCCAGCAGTGAAGGTGTGGGACTTCAAACCTACGAGCAGTACTTC
TRBV5-6,NA,NA,TRBJ1-1,CASSPGPRTHMNTEAFF,TGTGCCAGCAGCCCTGGTCCCCGGACACATATGAACACTGAAGCTTTCTTT
TRBV5-6,once,NA,TRBJ1-2,CASSLATAFYGYTF,TGTGCCAGCAGCTTGGCTACAGCTTTCTATGGCTACACCTTC
TRBV9,NA,TRBD2,TRBJ2-5,CASSVGGTRGQETQYF,TGTGCCAGCAGCGTTGGGGGGACTAGAGGCCAAGAGACCCAGTACTTC
TRBV7-3,NA,TRBD2,TRBJ2-5,CASSLSTSGGEETQYF,TGTGCCAGCAGCTTAAGTACTAGCGGGGGAGAAGAGACCCAGTACTTC
TRBV19,NA,TRBD2,TRBJ2-2,CASSQRTSGRFSGELFF,TGTGCCAGTAGCCAACGGACTAGCGGGAGGTTCTCCGGGGAGCTGTTTTTT
TRBV2,NA,TRBD1,TRBJ2-1,CASTGTGPMNEQFF,TGTGCCAGCACCGGGACAGGGCCTATGAATGAGCAGTTCTTC
TRBV28,NA,NA,TRBJ2-7,CASSLGGEPDYEQYF,TGTGCCAGCAGTTTAGGCGGGGAACCAGACTACGAGCAGTACTTC
TRBV5-6,NA,NA,TRBJ2-2,CASSLGAHTGELFF,TGTGCCAGCAGCTTGGGGGCCCATACCGGGGAGCTGTTTTTT
TRBV28,NA,NA,TRBJ2-7,CASRPGGASSYEQYF,TGTGCCAGCAGGCCCGGGGGAGCTTCTTCCTACGAGCAGTACTTC
TRBV11-2,NA,NA,TRBJ1-2,CASSSGVGGNYGYTF,TGTGCCAGCAGCTCCGGGGTGGGGGGAAACTATGGCTACACCTTC
TRBV5-4,NA,TRBD2,TRBJ2-5,CASSQGLEETQYF,TGTGCCAGCAGCCAGGGACTAGAAGAGACCCAGTACTTC
TRBV28,NA,NA,TRBJ2-3,CASSLRPRGASTDTQYF,TGTGCCAGCAGTCTACGACCTCGGGGAGCGAGCACAGATACGCAGTATTTT
TRBV7-3,once,NA,TRBJ1-1,CASSALGRSTEAFF,TGTGCCAGCAGCGCACTAGGACGGAGCACTGAAGCTTTCTTT
TRBV7-9,NA,TRBD2,TRBJ2-5,CASSSLTSGTETQYF,TGTGCCAGCAGCTCCTTGACTAGCGGGACTGAGACCCAGTACTTC
TRBV4-1,few,TRBD1,TRBJ1-1,CASSQKGQGGYTEAFF,TGCGCCAGCAGCCAGAAGGGACAGGGAGGATACACTGAAGCTTTCTTT
TRBV30,NA,TRBD1,TRBJ2-3,CARVGQGADTQYF,TGTGCCCGGGTGGGACAGGGGGCAGATACGCAGTATTTT
TRBV7-9,once,TRBD1,TRBJ1-4,CASSLEGTGNEKLFF,TGTGCCAGCAGCTTAGAGGGGACAGGGAATGAAAAACTGTTTTTT
TRBV7-8,NA,NA,TRBJ2-1,CATLKGGRLNEQFF,TGTGCCACACTTAAGGGGGGGCGCTTGAATGAGCAGTTCTTC
TRBV5-6,few,NA,TRBJ1-2,CASSSGGFDGYTF,TGTGCCAGCAGCTCGGGGGGTTTCGATGGCTACACCTTC
TRBV11-2,NA,TRBD1,TRBJ2-5,CASSYRSSGTASETQYF,TGTGCCAGCAGCTATCGCTCCTCCGGGACAGCCTCGGAGACCCAGTACTTC
TRBV18,NA,TRBD1,TRBJ1-1,CASSLGQGYTEAFF,TGTGCCAGCTCACTGGGACAGGGTTACACTGAAGCTTTCTTT
TRBV5-1,NA,TRBD1,TRBJ2-5,CASSLDPGQGGETQYF,TGCGCCAGCAGCTTGGACCCCGGACAGGGAGGAGAGACCCAGTACTTC
TRBV5-1,NA,NA,TRBJ1-1,CASSLTTDTEAFF,TGCGCCAGCAGCTTAACCACGGACACTGAAGCTTTCTTT
TRBV7-9,once,NA,TRBJ2-5,CASSLGGREETQYF,TGTGCCAGCAGCTTAGGGGGCAGAGAAGAGACCCAGTACTTC
TRBV18,NA,TRBD2,TRBJ2-5,CASSRSGRAIWETQYF,TGTGCCAGCTCACGAAGCGGGAGGGCCATCTGGGAGACCCAGTACTTC
TRBV4-1,once,TRBD1,TRBJ2-7,CASSQEGGQFYEQYF,TGCGCCAGCAGCCAAGAAGGGGGACAGTTCTACGAGCAGTACTTC
TRBV5-4,NA,NA,TRBJ2-3,CASSLGSLGAPDTQYF,TGTGCCAGCAGCTTGGGGTCTCTGGGGGCCCCAGATACGCAGTATTTT
TRBV3-1/TRBV3-2,NA,NA,TRBJ1-1,CASSQEGHLAFF,TGTGCCAGCAGCCAAGAGGGACATTTGGCTTTCTTT
TRBV3-1/TRBV3-2,few,TRBD1,TRBJ1-6,CASKEKGQFNSPLHF,TGTGCCAGCAAGGAAAAGGGACAGTTTAATTCACCCCTCCACTTT
TRBV5-1,NA,NA,TRBJ2-3,CASSLFGSTDTQYF,TGCGCCAGCAGCTTGTTTGGGAGTACAGATACGCAGTATTTT
TRBV7-9,NA,NA,TRBJ1-4,CASSYIAGLFGEKLFF,TGTGCCAGCAGCTACATTGCAGGGCTATTTGGAGAAAAACTGTTTTTT
TRBV19,NA,TRBD2,TRBJ2-1,CASRDYSNEQFF,TGTGCCTCACGGGACTACAGCAATGAGCAGTTCTTC
TRBV18,NA,NA,TRBJ1-2,CASSPPSGVGYTF,TGTGCCAGCTCACCACCTTCAGGGGTGGGCTACACCTTC
TRBV6-5,few,NA,TRBJ2-1,CASTRGWANEQFF,TGTGCCAGCACCCGGGGGTGGGCGAATGAGCAGTTCTTC